Listed here are 7 T cell receptor beta chains from one sample, sequenced in a study of T cell changes during pregnancy in multiple sclerosis. Only in-frame clones appear in the TCRdb table, and some are missing; sequencing was by immunoSEQ multiplex PCR. The data show 35,000 to 50,000 clones, with about 90% seen just once and 0.46% held by the top ten. This material consisted of CD4+ T cells from peripheral blood mononuclear cells, taken in the third trimester of pregnancy. The source of these receptors is a female donor in good health, enrolled as a control in a pregnancy study.

The gene calls are TRBV7-6 and TRBJ2-5; D unclear. The CDR3 consists of 14 residues. Germline V lookup: CDR1 SGHVS, CDR2 FNYEAQ. V lost 5 bases, J lost 2 bases, and 12 bases lay in between. The DNA for the CDR3 is TGTGCCAGCAGCCATAAAAGAGAACAAGAGACCCAGTACTTC. It yields the protein CASSHKREQETQYF.

The V call is TRBV5-4, the J call TRBJ2-7; the match to TRBD2 covers 8 bases. From germline, CDR1 is SGHNT and CDR2 YYREEE (reference sequence). The length of the CDR3 is 16 residues. J gave up 0 bases and V 0 bases, and 5 bases lay outside the gene matches. The CDR3 DNA reads as TGTGCCAGCAGCTTGGGCGGCGGGAGGTCCTCCTACGAGCAGTACTTC. Its protein product is CASSLGGGRSSYEQYF.

This chain joins TRBV9 and TRBJ2-7; 8 nucleotides agree with TRBD1. J was trimmed by 7 bases and V by 1 base; bases with no gene match: 7. Germline V gene data show CDR1 as SGDLS and CDR2 as YYNGEE. The CDR3 sequence is 14 residues long. The CDR3 is CASSVQGAEREQYF. The CDR3 region has the DNA TGTGCCAGCAGCGTACAGGGGGCTGAAAGAGAGCAGTACTTC.

This clone was observed once. The rearrangement joins TRBV4-2 to TRBJ2-6; tentative D call: TRBD1 (8 bases). Trimming cost V 4 bases and J 0 bases, with 13 bases left between them. Looked up from germline, CDR1 is LGHNA and CDR2 is YNFKEQ. This CDR3 contains 17 residues. This CDR3 is CASSLTGGVSGANVLTF. Written as DNA, the CDR3 is TGTGCCAGCAGCCTTACAGGGGGGGTCTCTGGGGCCAACGTCCTGACTTTC.

The chain links TRBV5-1 to TRBJ1-2; 9 bases are a match to TRBD1. With 2 bases clipped from V and 3 bases from J, the junction kept 5 bases outside the gene matches. From germline, CDR1 is SGHRS and CDR2 YFSETQ. The CDR3 has 15 amino acids. This chain's CDR3 is CASSFTGGDDYGYTF. In DNA form, the CDR3 reads TGCGCCAGCAGCTTCACAGGGGGCGATGACTATGGCTACACCTTC. The whole variable domain, filled in from reference TRBV5-1 and TRBJ1-2, reads KAGVTQTPRYLIKTRGQQVTLSCSPISGHRSVSWYQQTPGQGLQFLFEYFSETQRNKGNFPGRFSGRQFSNSRSEMNVSTLELGDSALYLCASSFTGGDDYGYTFGSGTRLTVV.

The chain recombines TRBV30 with TRBJ1-6; D is ambiguous. Germline V CDR1 and CDR2: GTSNPN, SVGIG (reference sequence). The V and J ends lost 3 bases and 7 bases respectively, with 16 bases between them. The CDR3 sequence is 15 residues long. The CDR3 DNA reads TGTGCCTGGAGCCTCGGGAGAGGGATCAATTCACCCCTCCACTTT. Its translation: CAWSLGRGINSPLHF.

The chain couples TRBV19 to TRBJ1-1; D is possibly TRBD1 (5 bases). Trimming shortened V by 8 bases and J by 0 bases, and 13 bases separated the two germline ends. Germline CDR1 LNHDA, CDR2 SQIVND (reference sequence). The CDR3 consists of 14 residues. DNA for the CDR3: TGTGCCAGTGGCCGGGGGGGAGTGAACACTGAAGCTTTCTTT. Its protein is CASGRGGVNTEAFF.